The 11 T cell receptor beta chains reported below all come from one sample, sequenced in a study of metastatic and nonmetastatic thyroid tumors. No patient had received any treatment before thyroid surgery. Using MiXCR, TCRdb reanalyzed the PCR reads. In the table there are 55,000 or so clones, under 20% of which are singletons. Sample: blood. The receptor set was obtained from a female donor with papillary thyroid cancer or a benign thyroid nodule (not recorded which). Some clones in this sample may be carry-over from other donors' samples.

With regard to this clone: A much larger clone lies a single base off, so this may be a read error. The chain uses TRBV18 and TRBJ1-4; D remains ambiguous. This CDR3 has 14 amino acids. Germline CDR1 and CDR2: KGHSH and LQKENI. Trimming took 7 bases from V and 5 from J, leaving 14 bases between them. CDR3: CASLLGLKNEKLFF. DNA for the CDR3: TGTGCCAGCTTATTGGGCCTGAAAAATGAAAAACTGTTTTTT.

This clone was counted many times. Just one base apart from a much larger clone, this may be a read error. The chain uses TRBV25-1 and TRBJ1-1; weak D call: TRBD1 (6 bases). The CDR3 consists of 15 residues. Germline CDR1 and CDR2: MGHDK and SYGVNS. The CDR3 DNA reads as TGTGCCGGCAGGAAAGGACAGCGGATGAACACTGAAGCTTTCTTT. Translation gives CAGRKGQRMNTEAFF.

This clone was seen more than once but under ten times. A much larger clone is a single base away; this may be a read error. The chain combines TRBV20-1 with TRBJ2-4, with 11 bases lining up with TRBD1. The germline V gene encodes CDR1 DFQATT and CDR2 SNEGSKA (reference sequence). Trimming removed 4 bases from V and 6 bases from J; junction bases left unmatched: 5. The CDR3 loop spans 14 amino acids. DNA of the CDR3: TGCAGTGCTACCGGACAGGGGGCTTTAAACATTCAGTACTTC. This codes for CSATGQGALNIQYF.

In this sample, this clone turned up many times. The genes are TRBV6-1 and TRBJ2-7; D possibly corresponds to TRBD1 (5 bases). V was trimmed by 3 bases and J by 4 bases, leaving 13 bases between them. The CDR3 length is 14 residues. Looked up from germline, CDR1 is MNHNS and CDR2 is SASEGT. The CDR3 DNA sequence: TGTGCCAGCAGTGATTTAGGGGCCCTATACGAGCAGTACTTC. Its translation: CASSDLGALYEQYF.

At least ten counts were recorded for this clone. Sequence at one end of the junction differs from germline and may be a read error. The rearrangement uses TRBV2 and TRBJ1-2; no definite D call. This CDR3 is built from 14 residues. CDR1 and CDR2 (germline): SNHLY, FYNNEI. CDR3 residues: CASSYGRDNCGYTF. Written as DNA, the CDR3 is TGTGCCAGCAGTTACGGACGGGATAACTGTGGCTACACCTTC. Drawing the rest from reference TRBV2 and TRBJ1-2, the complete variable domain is EPEVTQTPSHQVTQMGQEVILRCVPISNHLYFYWYRQILGQKVEFLVSFYNNEISEKSEIFDDQFSVERPDGSNFTLKIRSTKLEDSAMYFCASSYGRDNCGYTFGSGTRLTVV.

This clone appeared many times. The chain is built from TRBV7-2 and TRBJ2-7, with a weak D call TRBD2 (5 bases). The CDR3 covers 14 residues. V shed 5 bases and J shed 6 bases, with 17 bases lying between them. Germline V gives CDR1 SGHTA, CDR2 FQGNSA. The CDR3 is CASSPRVGSREQYF. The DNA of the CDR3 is TGTGCCAGCAGCCCCCGGGTGGGGAGTCGCGAGCAGTACTTC.

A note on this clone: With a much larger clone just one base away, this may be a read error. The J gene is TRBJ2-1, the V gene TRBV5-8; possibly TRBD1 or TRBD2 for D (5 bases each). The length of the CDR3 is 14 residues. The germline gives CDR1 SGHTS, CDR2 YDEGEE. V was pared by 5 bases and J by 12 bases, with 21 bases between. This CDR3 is CASRTHGALKGQFF. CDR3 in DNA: TGTGCCAGCAGGACACACGGGGCCCTAAAAGGGCAGTTCTTC. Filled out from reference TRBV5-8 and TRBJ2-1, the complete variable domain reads EAGVTQSPTHLIKTRGQQATLRCSPISGHTSVYWYQQALGLGLQFLLWYDEGEERNRGNFPPRFSGRQFPNYSSELNVNALELEDSALYLCASRTHGALKGQFFGPGTRLTVL.

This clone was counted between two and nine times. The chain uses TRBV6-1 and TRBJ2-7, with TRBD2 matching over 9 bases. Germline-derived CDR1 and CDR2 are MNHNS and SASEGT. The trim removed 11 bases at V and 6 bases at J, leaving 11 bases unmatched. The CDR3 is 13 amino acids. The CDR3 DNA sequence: TGTGCCGCGGGGACTAGCTGGAGTGGCGAGCAGTACTTC. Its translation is CAAGTSWSGEQYF.

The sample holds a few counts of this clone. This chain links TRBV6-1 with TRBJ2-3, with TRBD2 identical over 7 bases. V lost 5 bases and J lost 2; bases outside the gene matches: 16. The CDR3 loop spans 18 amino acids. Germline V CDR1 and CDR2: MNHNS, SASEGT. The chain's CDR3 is CASSQGTNGSGYTDTQYF. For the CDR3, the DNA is TGTGCCAGCAGTCAAGGGACTAACGGGAGTGGGTACACAGATACGCAGTATTTT.

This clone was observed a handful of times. CDR3 bases: TGTGCCAGCGGTAATACATTGGACACCATATATTTT. This translates into CASGNTLDTIYF. The V call is TRBV28, the J call TRBJ1-3; D is ambiguous. CDR1 and CDR2 (germline): MDHEN, SYDVKM. Between the trimmed V and J ends, which lost 8 bases and 8 bases, there was a span of 13 bases. This CDR3 contains 12 residues.

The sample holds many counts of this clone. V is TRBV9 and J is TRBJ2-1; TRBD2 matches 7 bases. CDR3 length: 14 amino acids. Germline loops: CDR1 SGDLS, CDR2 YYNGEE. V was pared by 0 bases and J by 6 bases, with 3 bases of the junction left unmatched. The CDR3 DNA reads TGTGCCAGCAGCGTAGGTGGGAGGGCCAATGAGCAGTTCTTC. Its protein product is CASSVGGRANEQFF.